This T cell receptor (beta chain) was profiled in a study of T cell changes during pregnancy in multiple sclerosis. Germline V CDR1 and CDR2: SEHNR, FQNEAQ (reference sequence). The V gene end was trimmed by 6 bases and the J gene end by 7 bases; junction bases not matched to a gene: 18. This CDR3 has 18 amino acids. Here immunoSEQ multiplex PCR was the method, and the copy in TCRdb shows in-frame clones only, minus some. Among roughly 42,000 clones listed, around 92% were seen once. The gene calls are TRBV7-9 and TRBJ2-1, with 10 nucleotides matching TRBD2. This material consisted of CD4+ T cells from peripheral blood mononuclear cells, taken in the second trimester of pregnancy. The TCR originated in a female donor in good health, enrolled as a control in a pregnancy study. Written as DNA, the CDR3 is TGTGCCAGCAGTCTAAATTATCTAGCGGGAGTCTCTGTTAATGAGCAGTTCTTC. Amino acid sequence: CASSLNYLAGVSVNEQFF.